This T cell receptor (beta chain) was sequenced in a study of Ad26.COV2.S vaccination and SARS-CoV-2 variants. About the research overall: Recipients of Ad26.COV2.S got it intramuscularly, once or twice 56 days apart.

Treatment given: around 19 received Ad26.COV2.S at low or high dose, single or two shots; five or six received placebo; per-sample allocation not given. Day 63 after the first vaccine or placebo injection was the time point for sampling. Libraries were prepared by immunoSEQ multiplex PCR; TCRdb keeps only in-frame clonotypes and omits some of them. This sample has 300,000 to 350,000 clones, with 88% found just once. The germline gives CDR1 MNHNY, CDR2 SVGAGI (reference sequence). There are 13 residues in the CDR3. Trimming took off 8 bases at V and 4 bases at J, with 12 bases between the two ends. The specimen was peripheral blood, collected in a trial of Ad26.COV2.S vaccine versus placebo. This TCR was recovered from a person between 18 and 59 years old who received the Ad26.COV2.S COVID-19 vaccine or a placebo. This chain connects TRBV6-6 to TRBJ2-1; D might be TRBD1 (6 bases). The CDR3 DNA reads as TGTGCCAGCGGGTGGGACAAGTACAATGAGCAGTTCTTC. Translated, it gives CASGWDKYNEQFF.